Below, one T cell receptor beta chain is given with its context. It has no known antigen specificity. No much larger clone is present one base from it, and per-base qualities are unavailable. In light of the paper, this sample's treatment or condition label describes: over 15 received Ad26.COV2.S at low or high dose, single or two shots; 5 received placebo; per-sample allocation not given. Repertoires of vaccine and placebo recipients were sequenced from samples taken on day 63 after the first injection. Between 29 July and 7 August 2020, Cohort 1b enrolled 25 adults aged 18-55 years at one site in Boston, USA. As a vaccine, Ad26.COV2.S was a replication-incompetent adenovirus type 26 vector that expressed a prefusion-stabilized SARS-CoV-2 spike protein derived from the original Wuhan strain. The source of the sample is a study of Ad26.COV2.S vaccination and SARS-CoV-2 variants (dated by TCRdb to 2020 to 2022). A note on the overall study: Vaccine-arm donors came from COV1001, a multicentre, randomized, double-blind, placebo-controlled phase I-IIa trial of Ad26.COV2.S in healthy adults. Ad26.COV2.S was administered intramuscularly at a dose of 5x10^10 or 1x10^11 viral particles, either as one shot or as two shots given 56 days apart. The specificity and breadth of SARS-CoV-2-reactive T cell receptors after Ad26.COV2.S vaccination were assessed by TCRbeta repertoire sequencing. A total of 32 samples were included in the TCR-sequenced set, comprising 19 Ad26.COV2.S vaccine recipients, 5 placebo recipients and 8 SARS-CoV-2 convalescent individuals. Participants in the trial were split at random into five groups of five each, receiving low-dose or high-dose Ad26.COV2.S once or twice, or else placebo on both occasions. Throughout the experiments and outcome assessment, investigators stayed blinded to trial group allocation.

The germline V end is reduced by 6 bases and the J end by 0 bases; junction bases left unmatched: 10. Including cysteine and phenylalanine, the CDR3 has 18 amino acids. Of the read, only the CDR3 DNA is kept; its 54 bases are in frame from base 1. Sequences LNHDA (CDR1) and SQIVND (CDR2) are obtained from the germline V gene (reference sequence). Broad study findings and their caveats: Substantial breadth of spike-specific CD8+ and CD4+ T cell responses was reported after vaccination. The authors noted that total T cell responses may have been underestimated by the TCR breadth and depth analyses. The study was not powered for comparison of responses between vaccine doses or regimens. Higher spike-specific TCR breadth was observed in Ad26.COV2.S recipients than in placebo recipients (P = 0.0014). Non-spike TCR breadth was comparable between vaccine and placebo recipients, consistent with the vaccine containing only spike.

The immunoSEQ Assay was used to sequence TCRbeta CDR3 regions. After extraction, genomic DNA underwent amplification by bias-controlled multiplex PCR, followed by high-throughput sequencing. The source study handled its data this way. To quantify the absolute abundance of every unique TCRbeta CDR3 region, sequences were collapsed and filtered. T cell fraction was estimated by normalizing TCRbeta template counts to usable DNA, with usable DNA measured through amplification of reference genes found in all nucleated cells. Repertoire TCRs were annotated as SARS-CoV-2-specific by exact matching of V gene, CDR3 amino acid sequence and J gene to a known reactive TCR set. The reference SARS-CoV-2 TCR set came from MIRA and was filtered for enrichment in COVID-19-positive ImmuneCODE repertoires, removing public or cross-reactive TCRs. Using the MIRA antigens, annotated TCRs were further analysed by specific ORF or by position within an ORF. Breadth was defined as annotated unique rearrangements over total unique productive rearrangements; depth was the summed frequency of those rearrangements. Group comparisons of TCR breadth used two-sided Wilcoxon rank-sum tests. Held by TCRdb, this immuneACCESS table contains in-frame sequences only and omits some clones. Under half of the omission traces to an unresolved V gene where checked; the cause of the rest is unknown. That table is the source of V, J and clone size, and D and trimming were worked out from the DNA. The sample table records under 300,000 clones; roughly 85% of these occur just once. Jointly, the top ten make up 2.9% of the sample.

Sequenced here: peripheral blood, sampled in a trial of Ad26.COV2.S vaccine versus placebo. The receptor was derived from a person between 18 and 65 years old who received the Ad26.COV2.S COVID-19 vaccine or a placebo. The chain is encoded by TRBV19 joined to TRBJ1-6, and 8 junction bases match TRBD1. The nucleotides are TGTGCCAGTAGCCCACAGGGGGTCCGTATCTCCTATAATTCACCCCTCCACTTT. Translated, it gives CASSPQGVRISYNSPLHF.